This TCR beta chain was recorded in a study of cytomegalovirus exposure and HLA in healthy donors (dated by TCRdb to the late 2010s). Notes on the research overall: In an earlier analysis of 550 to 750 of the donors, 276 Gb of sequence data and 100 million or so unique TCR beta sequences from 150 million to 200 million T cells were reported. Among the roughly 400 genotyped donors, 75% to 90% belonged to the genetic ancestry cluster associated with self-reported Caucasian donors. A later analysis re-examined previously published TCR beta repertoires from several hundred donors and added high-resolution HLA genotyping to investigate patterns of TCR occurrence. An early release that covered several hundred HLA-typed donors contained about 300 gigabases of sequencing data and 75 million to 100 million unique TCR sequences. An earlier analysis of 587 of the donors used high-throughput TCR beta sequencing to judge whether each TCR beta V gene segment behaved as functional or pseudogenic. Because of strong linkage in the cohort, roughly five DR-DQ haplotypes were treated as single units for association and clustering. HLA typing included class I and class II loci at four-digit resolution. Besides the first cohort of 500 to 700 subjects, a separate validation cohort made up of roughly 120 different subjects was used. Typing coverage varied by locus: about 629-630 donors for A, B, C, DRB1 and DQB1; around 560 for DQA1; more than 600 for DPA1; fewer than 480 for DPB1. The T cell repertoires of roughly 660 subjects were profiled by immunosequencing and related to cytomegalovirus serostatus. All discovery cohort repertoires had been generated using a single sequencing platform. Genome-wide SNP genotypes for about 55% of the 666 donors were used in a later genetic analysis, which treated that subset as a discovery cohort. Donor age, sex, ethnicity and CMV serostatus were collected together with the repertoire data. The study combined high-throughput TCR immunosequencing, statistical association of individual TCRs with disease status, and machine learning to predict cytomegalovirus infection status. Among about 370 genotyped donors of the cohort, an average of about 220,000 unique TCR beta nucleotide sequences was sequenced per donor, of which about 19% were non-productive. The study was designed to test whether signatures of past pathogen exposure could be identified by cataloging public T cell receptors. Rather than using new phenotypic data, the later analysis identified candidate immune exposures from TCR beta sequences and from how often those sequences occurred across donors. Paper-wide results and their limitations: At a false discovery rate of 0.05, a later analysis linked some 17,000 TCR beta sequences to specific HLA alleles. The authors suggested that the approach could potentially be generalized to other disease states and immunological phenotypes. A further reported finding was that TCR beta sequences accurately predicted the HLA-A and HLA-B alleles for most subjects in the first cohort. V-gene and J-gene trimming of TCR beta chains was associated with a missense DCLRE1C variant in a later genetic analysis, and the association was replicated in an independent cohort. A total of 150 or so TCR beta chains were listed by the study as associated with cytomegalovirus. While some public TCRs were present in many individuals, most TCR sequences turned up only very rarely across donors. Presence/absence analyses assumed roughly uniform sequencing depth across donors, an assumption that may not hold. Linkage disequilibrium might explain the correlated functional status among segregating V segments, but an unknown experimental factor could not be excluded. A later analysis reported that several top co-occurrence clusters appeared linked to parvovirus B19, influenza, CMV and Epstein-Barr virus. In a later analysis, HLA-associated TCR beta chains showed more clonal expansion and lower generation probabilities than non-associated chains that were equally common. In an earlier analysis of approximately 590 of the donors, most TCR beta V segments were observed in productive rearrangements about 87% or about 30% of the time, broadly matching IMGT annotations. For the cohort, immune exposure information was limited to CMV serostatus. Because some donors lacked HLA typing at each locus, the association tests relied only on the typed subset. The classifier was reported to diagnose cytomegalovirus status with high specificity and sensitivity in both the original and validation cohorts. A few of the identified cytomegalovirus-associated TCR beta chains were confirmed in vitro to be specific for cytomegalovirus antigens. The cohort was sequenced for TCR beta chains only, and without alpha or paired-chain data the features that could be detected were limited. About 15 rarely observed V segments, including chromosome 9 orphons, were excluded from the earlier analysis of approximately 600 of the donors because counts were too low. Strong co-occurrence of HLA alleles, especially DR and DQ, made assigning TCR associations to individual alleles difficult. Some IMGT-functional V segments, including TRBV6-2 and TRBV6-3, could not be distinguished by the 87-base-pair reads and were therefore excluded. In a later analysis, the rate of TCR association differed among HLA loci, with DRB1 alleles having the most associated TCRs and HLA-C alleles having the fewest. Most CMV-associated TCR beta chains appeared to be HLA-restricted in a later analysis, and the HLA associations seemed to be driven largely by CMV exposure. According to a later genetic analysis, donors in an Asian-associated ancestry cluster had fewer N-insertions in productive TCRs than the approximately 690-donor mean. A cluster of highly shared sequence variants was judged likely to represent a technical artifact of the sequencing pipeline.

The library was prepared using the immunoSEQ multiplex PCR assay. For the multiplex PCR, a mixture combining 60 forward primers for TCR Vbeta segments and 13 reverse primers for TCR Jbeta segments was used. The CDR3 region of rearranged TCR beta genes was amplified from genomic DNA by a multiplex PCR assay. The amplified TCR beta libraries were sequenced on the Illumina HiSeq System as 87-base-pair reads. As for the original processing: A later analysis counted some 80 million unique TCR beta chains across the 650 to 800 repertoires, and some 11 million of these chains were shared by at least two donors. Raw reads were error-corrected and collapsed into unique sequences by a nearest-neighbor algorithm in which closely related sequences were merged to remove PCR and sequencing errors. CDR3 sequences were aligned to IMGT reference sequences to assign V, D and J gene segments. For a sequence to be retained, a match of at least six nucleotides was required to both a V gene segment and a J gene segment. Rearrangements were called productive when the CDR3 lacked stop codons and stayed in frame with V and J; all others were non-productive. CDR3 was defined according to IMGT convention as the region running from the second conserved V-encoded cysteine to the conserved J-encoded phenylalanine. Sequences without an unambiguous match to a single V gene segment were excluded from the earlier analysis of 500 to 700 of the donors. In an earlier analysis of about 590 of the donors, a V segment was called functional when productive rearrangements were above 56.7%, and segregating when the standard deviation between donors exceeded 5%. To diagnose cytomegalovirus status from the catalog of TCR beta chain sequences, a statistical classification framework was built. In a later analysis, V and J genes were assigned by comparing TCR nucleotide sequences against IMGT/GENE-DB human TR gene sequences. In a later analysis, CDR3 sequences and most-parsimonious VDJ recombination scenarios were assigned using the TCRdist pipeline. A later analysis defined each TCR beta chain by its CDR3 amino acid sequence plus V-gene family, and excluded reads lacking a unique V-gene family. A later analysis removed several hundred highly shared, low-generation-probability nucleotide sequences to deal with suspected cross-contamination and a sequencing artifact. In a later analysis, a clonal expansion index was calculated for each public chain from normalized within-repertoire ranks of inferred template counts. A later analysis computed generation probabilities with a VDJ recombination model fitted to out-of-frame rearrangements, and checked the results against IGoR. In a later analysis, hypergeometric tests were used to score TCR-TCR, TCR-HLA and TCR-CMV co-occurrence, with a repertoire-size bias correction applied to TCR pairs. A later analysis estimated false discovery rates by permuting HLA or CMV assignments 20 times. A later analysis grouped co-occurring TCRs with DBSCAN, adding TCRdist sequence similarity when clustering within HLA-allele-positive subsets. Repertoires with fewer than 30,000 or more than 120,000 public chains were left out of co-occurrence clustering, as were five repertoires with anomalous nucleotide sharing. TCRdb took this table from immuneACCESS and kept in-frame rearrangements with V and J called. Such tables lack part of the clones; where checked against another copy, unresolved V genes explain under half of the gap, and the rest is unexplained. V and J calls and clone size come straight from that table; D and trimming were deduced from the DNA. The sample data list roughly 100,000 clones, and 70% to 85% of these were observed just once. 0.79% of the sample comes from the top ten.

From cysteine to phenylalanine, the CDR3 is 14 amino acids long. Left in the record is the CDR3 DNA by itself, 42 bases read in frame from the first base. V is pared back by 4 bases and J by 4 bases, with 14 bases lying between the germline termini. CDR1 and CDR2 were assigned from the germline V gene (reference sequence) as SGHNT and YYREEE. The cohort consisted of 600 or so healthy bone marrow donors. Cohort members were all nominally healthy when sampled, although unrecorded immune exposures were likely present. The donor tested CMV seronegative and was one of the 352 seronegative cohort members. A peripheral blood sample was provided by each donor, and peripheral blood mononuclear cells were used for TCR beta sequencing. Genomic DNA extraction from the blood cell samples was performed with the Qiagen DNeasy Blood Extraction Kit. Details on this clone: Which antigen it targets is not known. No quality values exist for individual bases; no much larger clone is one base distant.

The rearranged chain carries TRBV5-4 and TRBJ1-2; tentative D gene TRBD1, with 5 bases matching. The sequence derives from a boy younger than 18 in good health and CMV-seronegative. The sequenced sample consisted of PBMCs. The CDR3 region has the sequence CASSPQGGPYGYTF. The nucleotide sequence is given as TGTGCCAGCAGCCCCCAGGGAGGGCCCTATGGCTACACCTTC.